The 5 T cell receptor beta chains listed next were all sequenced from one sample in a study of Graves' ophthalmopathy and Graves' hyperthyroidism. Amplified material comprised TCR beta CDR3 regions derived from RNA transcripts. The workflow started with a first-round RT-PCR run with HTBI primers and then moved on to a second-round multiplex PCR. TCRdb passed the multiplex PCR reads through MiXCR, listing each CDR3 protein once. The repertoire includes 1 million to 1.3 million distinct CDR3 sequences, about two fifths of them detected once, and around 10% sits in the top ten. The sample comprised peripheral blood or thyroid tissue (not recorded which). The receptor source for this set is an adult man with Graves' hyperthyroidism.

A few counts support this clonotype. This rearrangement joins TRBV20-1 to TRBJ2-3; 8 positions agree with TRBD2. The CDR3 runs 13 residues. V dropped 7 bases and J dropped 5; count of bases not matched to a gene: 8. Germline-derived CDR1 and CDR2 are DFQATT and SNEGSKA (reference sequence). CDR3 nucleotide sequence: TGCAGTGGTTCGACGGGGGGGCAAGATACGCAGTATTTT. Protein sequence: CSGSTGGQDTQYF.

The rearrangement uses TRBV12-3 or TRBV12-4 and TRBJ2-2; perhaps TRBD1 as D (6 bases). This CDR3 region has 15 residues. With 0 bases removed from V and 4 bases from J, the gap between germline ends came to 9 bases. The CDR3: CASSLAGAFTGELFF. The CDR3 DNA sequence: TGTGCCAGCAGTTTAGCGGGGGCCTTCACCGGGGAGCTGTTTTTT.

This clonotype showed up just a few times. Possible read error: a much larger clone is one base away. The chain recombines TRBV7-9 with TRBJ1-6; 9 bases fit TRBD1. Germline V CDR1 and CDR2: SEHNR, FQNEAQ (reference sequence). CDR3 length: 14 residues. Trimming at V came to 5 bases and at J to 9 bases, leaving 5 bases not matched to a gene. CDR3 DNA: TGTGCCAGCAGCCCCGGGACAGGGATTTCACCCCTCCACTTT. This encodes CASSPGTGISPLHF.

This clonotype was seen just once. The junction differs from germline at one of its ends, possibly a read error. The rearrangement links TRBV25-1 to TRBJ1-4; D is unclear. This CDR3 spans 14 amino acids. Germline V gene data show CDR1 as MGHDK and CDR2 as SYGVNS. CDR3 bases: TGTGCCAGCAGTGTACCGGGCCTCAATGAAGAACTGTTTTTT. The encoded protein is CASSVPGLNEELFF.

A single count supports this clonotype. The V and J genes are TRBV10-3 and TRBJ1-3, with unresolved D. The CDR3 is 14 residues long. V lost 4 bases to trimming and J lost 3 bases, with 10 bases between them. From germline, CDR1 is ENHRY and CDR2 SYGVKD. DNA for the CDR3: TGTGCCATCAGTGGGATGGGGTTTGGAAACACCATATATTTT. It is translated as CAISGMGFGNTIYF.